This record concerns one T cell receptor (beta chain) sequence. The immunoSEQ assay was v3. Using immunoSEQ multiplex PCR, the repertoire was profiled, and TCRdb retains in-frame clones only, with some absent. The sample holds approximately 87,000 clones, approximately 65% seen once. CDR1 and CDR2 from the germline V gene are SEHNR and FQNEAQ (reference sequence). The junction had 6 bases not matched to a gene; V was cut back by 5 bases and J by 7 bases. The CDR3 loop spans 15 amino acids. These data are taken from a study of TIL therapy for anti-PD-1-resistant metastatic lung cancer. The sample's time point: pre-treatment sample, taken before nivolumab and TIL therapy. Tumor tissue came from excised metastases, mostly pleural nodules or supraclavicular lymph nodes.

The chain employs TRBV7-9 and TRBJ2-1; 12 bases align to TRBD1. Sequences were derived from tumor tissue, sampled at baseline. The TCR was taken from a person between 25 and 79 years old with non-small cell lung cancer. In DNA, the CDR3 is TGTGCCAGCAGCGACCGGGACAGGGGGCTTAATGAGCAGTTCTTC. This translates into CASSDRDRGLNEQFF.